Presented here are 23 T cell receptor beta chains from one specimen sequenced in a study of shared clonotypes between healthy human individuals (TCRdb year 2020). Preparation of the library involved the immunoSEQ multiplex PCR assay. In its TCRdb copy, this immuneACCESS table keeps in-frame sequences only and misses some clones. Where compared with another copy, unresolved V genes explain less than half of these, and the others have no known cause. The sample table contains nearly 1,000,000 clones; only one count was recorded for about 80% of them. The ten largest clones add up to approximately 1.5% of the sample. Source material: memory CD4+ T cells sorted from blood. The cell subset or site label, read with the paper, signifies: CD45RA-negative fraction. These receptors came from a young man in good health.

This clone was seen once. The chain links TRBV6-6 to TRBJ1-2; a possible D gene is TRBD1 (5 bases). Looked up from germline, CDR1 is MNHNY and CDR2 is SVGAGI (reference sequence). The CDR3 is 13 amino acids. The V end lost 5 bases, the J end lost 2 bases, and 9 bases lay between the germline ends. For the CDR3, the DNA is TGTGCCAGCAGTCTGGGGCGGAACTATGGCTACACCTTC. Protein sequence: CASSLGRNYGYTF.

The chain combines TRBV4-1 with TRBJ1-1; D might be TRBD1 (5 bases). Trimming took off 2 bases at V and 3 bases at J, with 13 bases between the two ends. Germline assignment: CDR1 MGHRA and CDR2 YSYEKL. The CDR3 is 15 amino acids. The CDR3 DNA is TGCGCCAGCAGCCAACCTATTATCAGGGACACTGAAGCTTTCTTT. It translates to CASSQPIIRDTEAFF.

V is TRBV6-1 and J is TRBJ2-7; unclear D gene. The CDR3 totals 14 residues. V was cut by 11 bases and J by 2 bases, with 19 bases left in between. The V gene's germline CDR1 is MNHNS and CDR2 SASEGT. This chain's CDR3 is CAARVAIPTYEQYF. CDR3 nucleotides: TGTGCCGCCCGGGTAGCAATCCCAACCTACGAGCAGTACTTC.

Written as DNA, the CDR3 is TGCGCCAGCAGCACAGCCCGCTTCAGGGGGCTGGTCGGTGAGCAGTTCTTC. Encoded protein: CASSTARFRGLVGEQFF. V is TRBV5-1 and J is TRBJ2-1, with TRBD1 identical over 8 bases. The CDR3 is 17 amino acids. J was trimmed by 9 bases and V by 4 bases; bases with no gene match: 18. Germline CDR1 reads SGHRS; CDR2 reads YFSETQ.

The chain couples TRBV7-9 to TRBJ1-5; TRBD1 is a possible D gene (5 bases). With 1 base removed from V and 6 bases from J, the gap between germline ends came to 10 bases. The germline V gene encodes CDR1 SEHNR and CDR2 FQNEAQ (reference sequence). CDR3 length: 14 residues. Here the CDR3 reads CASSLGEGAQPQHF. The CDR3 DNA follows: TGTGCCAGCAGCTTAGGGGAAGGGGCTCAGCCCCAGCATTTT.

This clone was picked up many times. The J gene is TRBJ1-6, the V gene TRBV7-9; D not resolved. The CDR3 totals 14 residues. V lost 5 bases and J 6 bases, leaving 11 bases between the germline ends. The germline gives CDR1 SEHNR, CDR2 FQNEAQ (reference sequence). CDR3 loop: CASSPDLSNSPLHF. As DNA, the CDR3 is TGTGCCAGCAGCCCCGACCTTTCTAATTCACCCCTCCACTTT.

This clone was seen more than once but under ten times. The V call is TRBV10-3, the J call TRBJ1-1; tentative D call: TRBD1 (5 bases). Per the germline V gene, CDR1 is ENHRY and CDR2 is SYGVKD. The germline V and J ends were trimmed by 10 bases and 2 bases, with 17 bases remaining between them. CDR3 length equals 14 residues. Here the CDR3 DNA reads TGTGCCACTGGGACCCCCGGTCCCAACACTGAAGCTTTCTTT. This sequence encodes CATGTPGPNTEAFF.

The rearrangement uses TRBV19 and TRBJ1-5; TRBD1 agrees at 8 bases. The germline V gene has CDR1 LNHDA and CDR2 SQIVND (reference sequence). The CDR3 is made up of 14 amino acids. The ends lost 5 bases at V and 6 bases at J; junction bases unmatched: 6. Here the CDR3 DNA reads TGTGCCAGTAGTGTACAGGGGGTCCTTCAGCCCCAGCATTTT. Translating it yields CASSVQGVLQPQHF.

This clone was counted between two and nine times. The genes are TRBV5-1 and TRBJ2-1; unclear D gene. CDR3 length: 14 residues. CDR1 is SGHRS and CDR2 is YFSETQ in the germline V gene. V gave up 7 bases and J gave up 5 bases, with 16 bases separating them. Here the CDR3 reads CASFRDGPNNEQFF. The CDR3 DNA follows: TGCGCCAGCTTCCGAGACGGACCGAACAATGAGCAGTTCTTC.

The chain is built from TRBV27 and TRBJ1-4; a weak D match, TRBD1 (6 bases). The germline V and J ends were trimmed by 5 bases and 6 bases, with 16 bases remaining between them. The CDR3 has 15 residues. Germline lookup yields CDR1 MNHEY and CDR2 SMNVEV (reference sequence). Here the CDR3 reads CASSPRTVRDEKLFF. DNA of the CDR3: TGTGCCAGCAGTCCACGGACAGTACGAGATGAAAAACTGTTTTTT. Based on the CDR3 plus reference TRBV27 and TRBJ1-4, the full variable domain is EAQVTQNPRYLITVTGKKLTVTCSQNMNHEYMSWYRQDPGLGLRQIYYSMNVEVTDKGDVPEGYKVSRKEKRNFPLILESPSPNQTSLYFCASSPRTVRDEKLFFGSGTQLSVL.

The chain is built from TRBV5-1 and TRBJ1-6; 7 bases line up with TRBD1. Trimming removed 1 base from V and 8 bases from J; junction bases left unmatched: 3. The CDR3 runs 14 residues. Germline values: CDR1 SGHRS, CDR2 YFSETQ. CDR3 DNA: TGCGCCAGCAGCTTGCAGGGGGGCGATTCACCCCTCCACTTT. Translated: CASSLQGGDSPLHF.

The J gene is TRBJ1-1, the V gene TRBV19; D remains ambiguous. Germline values: CDR1 LNHDA, CDR2 SQIVND (reference sequence). With 8 bases removed from V and 1 base from J, the gap between germline ends came to 8 bases. The CDR3 is 12 amino acids. CDR3 nucleotides: TGTGCCAGTGCACGAGCGAACACTGAAGCTTTCTTT. This codes for CASARANTEAFF.

CDR3 in DNA: TGTGCCAGCAGCTCGAATCCCCGGACCCAGTACTTC. Translated: CASSSNPRTQYF. V and J are TRBV28 and TRBJ2-5; D remains ambiguous. The CDR3 has 12 residues. Looked up from germline, CDR1 is MDHEN and CDR2 is SYDVKM. V lost 6 bases to trimming and J lost 7 bases, with 12 bases between them. Full variable domain (outside the CDR3, taken from reference TRBV28 and TRBJ2-5): DVKVTQSSRYLVKRTGEKVFLECVQDMDHENMFWYRQDPGLGLRLIYFSYDVKMKEKGDIPEGYSVSREKKERFSLILESASTNQTSMYLCASSSNPRTQYFGPGTRLLVL.

This clone is a singleton in its sample. The V gene is TRBV2, the J gene TRBJ2-7; unclear D gene. V gave up 4 bases and J gave up 0 bases, with 10 bases separating them. The CDR3 has 14 residues. From germline, CDR1 is SNHLY and CDR2 FYNNEI. CDR3 loop: CASSGGYLSYEQYF. CDR3 bases: TGTGCCAGCAGTGGAGGCTACCTCTCCTACGAGCAGTACTTC.

J is TRBJ1-2 and V is TRBV6-6; tentatively, D is TRBD1 (5 bases). The CDR3 is made up of 14 amino acids. Trimming left V 10 bases short and J 1 base short, with 16 bases between. From germline, CDR1 is MNHNY and CDR2 SVGAGI (reference sequence). Written as DNA, the CDR3 is TGTGCCACCTCGACAGAAAATCTTAACTATGGCTACACCTTC. Translating gives CATSTENLNYGYTF.

This clone was seen only a few times. The chain carries TRBV2 and TRBJ2-3, with TRBD2 matching over 10 bases. CDR1 and CDR2 from the germline V gene are SNHLY and FYNNEI. J lost 3 bases, V lost 5 bases, and 5 bases had no gene match. This CDR3 spans 15 amino acids. This CDR3 is CASSPSGSRTDTQYF. CDR3 nucleotides: TGTGCCAGCAGTCCTAGCGGGAGCAGGACAGATACGCAGTATTTT.

V is TRBV5-1 and J is TRBJ2-3, with D possibly called TRBD1 or TRBD2 (5 bases each). Trimming stripped 9 bases from V and 1 base from J, with 18 bases between. Germline CDR1 SGHRS, CDR2 YFSETQ. The CDR3 runs to 15 residues. The DNA of the CDR3 is TGCGCCACCACTTTTGGGGGATTGGGCACAGATACGCAGTATTTT. Its translation is CATTFGGLGTDTQYF.

The rearrangement uses TRBV11-2 and TRBJ2-5; no reliable D call. V was cut by 2 bases and J by 14 bases, with 12 bases left in between. The CDR3 covers 11 residues. The germline V gene has CDR1 SGHAT and CDR2 FQNNGV. The CDR3 DNA follows: TGTGCCAGCAGCTTATGGCCAGCAATTTACTTC. Residues: CASSLWPAIYF. The full variable domain, rest sourced from reference TRBV11-2 and TRBJ2-5, is EAGVAQSPRYKIIEKRQSVAFWCNPISGHATLYWYQQILGQGPKLLIQFQNNGVVDDSQLPKDRFSAERLKGVDSTLKIQPAKLEDSAVYLCASSLWPAIYFGPGTRLLVL.

V gene TRBV7-3 combines with J gene TRBJ2-5, with D possibly matching TRBD1 (6 bases). Germline values: CDR1 SGHTA, CDR2 FQGTGA. V was trimmed by 5 bases and J by 5 bases, leaving 12 bases between them. CDR3 length: 13 amino acids. The CDR3 region has the DNA TGTGCCAGCAGCACAGGGTTCGGGGAGACCCAGTACTTC. As protein: CASSTGFGETQYF. Full variable domain (outside the CDR3, taken from reference TRBV7-3 and TRBJ2-5): GAGVSQTPSNKVTEKGKYVELRCDPISGHTALYWYRQSLGQGPEFLIYFQGTGAADDSGLPNDRFFAVRPEGSVSTLKIQRTERGDSAVYLCASSTGFGETQYFGPGTRLLVL.

J is TRBJ1-1 and V is TRBV28, with no clear D. Germline-derived CDR1 and CDR2 are MDHEN and SYDVKM. The germline V and J ends were trimmed by 3 bases and 4 bases, with 9 bases remaining between them. This CDR3 region has 13 residues. CDR3 residues: CASSFGRFTEAFF. The CDR3 DNA follows: TGTGCCAGCAGTTTTGGGCGGTTCACTGAAGCTTTCTTT.

This clone was seen a handful of times. The J gene is TRBJ1-6, the V gene TRBV2, with D hard to call. From germline, CDR1 is SNHLY and CDR2 FYNNEI. Trimming took 8 bases from V and 10 from J, leaving 12 bases between them. The CDR3 has 12 residues. The CDR3 region is CASSPPGSPLHF. DNA for the CDR3: TGTGCCAGCTCCCCTCCCGGATCACCCCTCCACTTT.

The gene calls are TRBV7-3 and TRBJ2-3, with D tentatively TRBD2 (7 bases). Germline V gene sequence: CDR1 SGHTA, CDR2 FQGTGA. CDR3 size: 16 residues. V lost 5 bases and J 6 bases, leaving 21 bases between the germline ends. This CDR3 is CASSPLGGGKQDTQYF. The CDR3 DNA is TGTGCCAGCAGCCCACTCGGCGGGGGCAAGCAGGATACGCAGTATTTT.

About this clone: The junction departs from germline at one end; a sequencing error may be responsible. The sample holds other DNA sequences that translate to the same CDR3. This rearrangement joins TRBV7-7 to TRBJ2-3; the D gene is possibly TRBD1 (6 bases). The CDR3 loop spans 14 amino acids. Germline assignment: CDR1 SSHAT and CDR2 FNYEAQ (reference sequence). CDR3 region: CASSLSGVTDTQYF. CDR3 bases: TGTGCTAGCAGCTTATCAGGGGTCACAGATACGCAGTATTTT.